The 7 T cell receptor beta chains listed next were all sequenced from one sample in a study of T cells after somatic rescue of genetic block. The protocol was immunoSEQ multiplex PCR, while the TCRdb copy is restricted to in-frame clones and leaves out a portion. The repertoire holds some 68,000 clones, with under 95% as singletons. What was sequenced was peripheral blood mononuclear cells (PBMCs). The receptors here all came from a man aged 30 to 39.

The chain's CDR3 is CASSPSLGEGEQYF. DNA of the CDR3: TGTGCCAGCTCACCGAGCCTCGGGGAGGGCGAGCAGTACTTC. The chain employs TRBV18 and TRBJ2-7, with 7 nucleotides matching TRBD2. Germline V gene lookup returns CDR1 KGHSH and CDR2 LQKENI. The CDR3 extends over 14 amino acids. The junction had 8 bases not matched to a gene; V was cut back by 3 bases and J by 6 bases.

The chain uses TRBV7-9 and TRBJ2-7; TRBD1 aligns across 9 bases. The germline CDR1 and CDR2 sequences are SEHNR and FQNEAQ (reference sequence). V trimming: 2 bases; J trimming: 6 bases; junction bases outside the gene matches: 14. This CDR3 spans 17 amino acids. The CDR3 DNA sequence: TGTGCCAGCAGCTTAATCACGGGACAGGGAACGGTTGGCGAGCAGTACTTC. Its protein is CASSLITGQGTVGEQYF.

The chain uses TRBV28 and TRBJ2-6; TRBD1 aligns across 11 bases. J was trimmed by 0 bases and V by 8 bases; bases with no gene match: 3. This CDR3 comprises 16 residues. The V gene's germline CDR1 is MDHEN and CDR2 SYDVKM. For the CDR3, the DNA is TGTGCCAGCTGGGACAGGGGGGACTCTGGGGCCAACGTCCTGACTTTC. Translating it yields CASWDRGDSGANVLTF.

This clone was found a few times. The rearrangement links TRBV18 to TRBJ1-5, with D unresolved. The germline V gene has CDR1 KGHSH and CDR2 LQKENI. The CDR3 is made up of 13 amino acids. V dropped 5 bases and J dropped 1 base, with 6 bases sitting between them. CDR3 protein: CASSTRSNQPQHF. The CDR3, as DNA: TGTGCCAGCTCAACACGAAGCAATCAGCCCCAGCATTTT.

The chain joins TRBV6-6 to TRBJ2-5; TRBD2 aligns across 7 bases. The CDR3 extends over 16 amino acids. The trim removed 6 bases at V and 2 bases at J, leaving 12 bases unmatched. Germline loops: CDR1 MNHNY, CDR2 SVGAGI (reference sequence). DNA for the CDR3: TGTGCCAGCAGCCAACATAGCCTAGCGGTACAAGAGACCCAGTACTTC. It yields the protein CASSQHSLAVQETQYF.

The rearrangement uses TRBV6-5 and TRBJ1-1; D gene uncertain. The CDR3 is made up of 14 amino acids. V lost 2 bases to trimming and J lost 0 bases, with 7 bases between them. Germline CDR1 reads MNHEY; CDR2 reads SVGAGI. The CDR3 sequence: CASSYGEMNTEAFF. CDR3 nucleotides: TGTGCCAGCAGTTACGGGGAGATGAACACTGAAGCTTTCTTT.

The chain recombines TRBV27 with TRBJ2-7; 12 bases line up with TRBD2. Germline loops: CDR1 MNHEY, CDR2 SMNVEV (reference sequence). The CDR3 is made up of 17 amino acids. J was trimmed by 0 bases and V by 5 bases; bases with no gene match: 8. CDR3 amino acids: CASSSTSGRPSSYEQYF. CDR3 DNA sequence: TGTGCCAGCAGTAGTACTAGCGGGAGGCCAAGCTCCTACGAGCAGTACTTC.